Sequencing of this TCR beta chain was carried out in a study of a mutant IDH1 vaccine in newly diagnosed glioma. This CDR3 has 15 residues. Germline V gene lookup returns CDR1 MDHEN and CDR2 SYDVKM. Trimming removed 6 bases from V and 6 bases from J; junction bases left unmatched: 8. As for this clone: What it binds is not known.

Time point indicated: week 11, during vaccination. What each vaccine dose contained was 300 ug of mutant IDH1 20-mer peptide, accompanied by topical imiquimod. Libraries were prepared by immunoSEQ multiplex PCR; TCRdb keeps only in-frame clonotypes and omits some of them. The sample contains around 57,000 clones, about 88% of which appear only once. Study conclusions and caveats: Patients showed vaccine-induced immune responses at a rate of approximately 92%.

V is TRBV28 and J is TRBJ1-5, with TRBD1 identical over 10 bases. Sequences were derived from PBMCs, sampled from a glioma patient whose treatment included an IDH1 peptide vaccine. The receptor's source is a man between 35 and 55 years old with glioma. The CDR3 coding sequence is TGTGCCAGCAGCAGGGACAGGGGAAGGATTCAGCCCCAGCATTTT. Its protein product is CASSRDRGRIQPQHF.